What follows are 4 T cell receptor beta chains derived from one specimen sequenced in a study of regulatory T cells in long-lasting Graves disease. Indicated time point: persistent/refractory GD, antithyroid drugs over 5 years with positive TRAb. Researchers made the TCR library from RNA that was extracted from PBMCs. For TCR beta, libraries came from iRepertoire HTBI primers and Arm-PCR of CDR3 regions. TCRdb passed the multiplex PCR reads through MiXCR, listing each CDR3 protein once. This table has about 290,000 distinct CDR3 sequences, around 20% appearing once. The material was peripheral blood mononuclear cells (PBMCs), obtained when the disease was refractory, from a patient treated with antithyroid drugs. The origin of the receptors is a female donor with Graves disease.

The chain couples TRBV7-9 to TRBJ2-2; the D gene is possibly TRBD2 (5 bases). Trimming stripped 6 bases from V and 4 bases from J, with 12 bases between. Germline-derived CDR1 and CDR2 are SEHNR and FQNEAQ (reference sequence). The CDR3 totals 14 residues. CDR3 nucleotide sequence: TGTGCCAGCAGTTCGGGGTTGTCCACCGGGGAGCTGTTTTTT. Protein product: CASSSGLSTGELFF.

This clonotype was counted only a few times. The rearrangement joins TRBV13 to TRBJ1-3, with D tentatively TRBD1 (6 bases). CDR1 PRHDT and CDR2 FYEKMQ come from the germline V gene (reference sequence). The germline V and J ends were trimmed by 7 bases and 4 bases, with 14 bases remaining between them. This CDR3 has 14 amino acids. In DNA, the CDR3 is TGTGCCAGCATCCGAGGGGGGGCAGGAAACACCATATATTTT. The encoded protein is CASIRGGAGNTIYF.

CDR3 bases: TGTGCCAGCAGCTGGACAGATCAGGATTCACCCCTCCACTTT. Translating it yields CASSWTDQDSPLHF. The J gene is TRBJ1-6, the V gene TRBV11-2, with a weak D call TRBD1 (6 bases). The V gene's germline CDR1 is SGHAT and CDR2 FQNNGV. Trimming cost V 4 bases and J 8 bases, with 12 bases left between them. The CDR3 is 14 residues long.

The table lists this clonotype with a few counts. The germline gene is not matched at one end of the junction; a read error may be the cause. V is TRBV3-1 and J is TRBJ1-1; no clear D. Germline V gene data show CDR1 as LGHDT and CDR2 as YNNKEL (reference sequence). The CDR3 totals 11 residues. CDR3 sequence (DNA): TGTGCCAGCAGCCAGAACAGTGAAGCTTTCTTT. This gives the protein CASSQNSEAFF.